This T cell receptor (beta chain) was identified in a study of cytomegalovirus exposure and HLA in healthy donors. Study-level results: Clusters of TCRs from the first cohort tended to co-occur in the 110 or so validation repertoires (as a later analysis found).

Profiling relied on immunoSEQ multiplex PCR, and the TCRdb table lists in-frame clones only, not all of them. Of some 210,000 clones in the sample, approximately 82% were seen once. Comments on this clone: What it binds is not known.

Germline CDR1 SGHVS, CDR2 FQNEAQ. V lost 1 base and J lost 4, with 7 bases in between. The CDR3 loop spans 14 amino acids. This chain joins TRBV7-8 and TRBJ2-2, with D possibly matching TRBD1 (5 bases). Material for sequencing was PBMCs. The receptor comes from a woman between 18 and 29 years old in good health and CMV-seronegative. The CDR3 nucleotides are TGTGCCAGCAGCTTAGAAGACAGCACCGGGGAGCTGTTTTTT. Its translation: CASSLEDSTGELFF.